This T cell receptor (beta chain) was profiled in a study of T-cell reconstitution after alpha-beta-depleted transplantation in children. Using unique molecular identifiers, the investigators prepared the TCRbeta library. TCRdb re-derived calls from the PCR reads in MiXCR, one entry per CDR3 protein. Of around 250,000 distinct CDR3 sequences in the sample, roughly 8.2% are singletons; the top ten hold 5% to 7%. This clonotype has ten or more counts. Its matching antigen is unknown. V dropped 5 bases and J dropped 3; count of bases not matched to a gene: 4. The CDR3 loop spans 13 amino acids. Germline-derived CDR1 and CDR2 are SQVTM and ANQGSEA. Study observations and caveats: After transplant, high TCRbeta diversity at day 60 in some patients arose from surviving recipient T cells and thymic progenitors. Counts and diversity of T cells one year after transplant came mostly from newly produced T cells. By about two months after transplant, alpha-beta T cells reportedly arose from several hundred graft clones that had expanded.

The specimen was PBMCs, mostly from graft donor cells, collected 180 days after TCRalphabeta/CD19-depleted stem cell transplant. The receptor's source is a male patient under 18 who had a stem cell transplant for acute lymphoblastic leukemia, so the T cells may come from the graft donor. The chain uses TRBV29-1 and TRBJ2-3; 8 nucleotides match TRBD2. The CDR3 DNA reads TGCAGCGTTTACGCGGGGGGAACAGATACGCAGTATTTT. It is translated as CSVYAGGTDTQYF.